This T cell receptor beta chain was retrieved from a study of shared clonotypes between healthy human individuals. TCRdb keeps only in-frame clones here, not all; method: immunoSEQ multiplex PCR. The data contain about 1.1 million clones, roughly 77% of them singletons. Germline lookup yields CDR1 SNHLY and CDR2 FYNNEI. CDR3 length: 15 amino acids. Trimming shortened V by 2 bases and J by 8 bases, and 15 bases separated the two germline ends. Sequenced input: memory CD4+ T cells from PBMCs. Subset indicated: CD45RA-negative fraction. The V gene is TRBV2, the J gene TRBJ1-4, with a weak D call TRBD1 (5 bases). This receptor was taken from a man younger than 30 in good health. Some clones in this sample may be carry-over from other donors' samples. The CDR3: CASSESVRDREKLFF. The CDR3 coding sequence is TGTGCCAGCAGTGAATCGGTCAGGGATCGGGAAAAACTGTTTTTT.